This is a list of T cell receptor beta chains from one sample in a study of response to subunit inactivated influenza vaccine. TCRdb redid the calling of the RT-PCR reads with MiXCR, one entry per CDR3 protein. The table shows a few hundred thousand distinct CDR3 sequences, with approximately 9.9% occurring only once. Sequenced here: PBMCs from blood, sampled 40 to 50 days after vaccination. The receptors were gathered from a man aged 50-60 years who received an inactivated influenza vaccine. Each CDR3 is given with its conserved first and last residue. A D gene is named only where the DNA matches it firmly. Expanded clones are given a class, and other clones once, few, many or no size at all.

J gene	V gene	clone size	D gene	CDR3 DNA	CDR3 protein
TRBJ2-5	TRBV15	few	.	TGTGCCACCAGCAGGGCTGGACAGACTCAAGAGACCCAGTACTTC	CATSRAGQTQETQYF
TRBJ2-5	TRBV5-1	.	.	TGCGCCAGCAGCCCCAGACAAGTGTGGGAGACCCAGTACTTC	CASSPRQVWETQYF
TRBJ2-3	TRBV28	.	.	TGTGCCAGCAGTTCGACAGACCACCAGACAGATACGCAGTATTTT	CASSSTDHQTDTQYF
TRBJ2-2	TRBV7-8	.	.	TGTGCCAGCAGCCCGGGGGTACCGAACACCGGGGAGCTGTTTTTT	CASSPGVPNTGELFF
TRBJ2-7	TRBV20-1	.	.	TGCAGTGCTAGAGACCCCCTCGGAGGGAGCTCCTACGAGCAGTACTTC	CSARDPLGGSSYEQYF
TRBJ1-4	TRBV28	.	.	TGTGCCAGCAGTTTATCCGCAGCTGCAACTAATGAAAAACTGTTTTTT	CASSLSAAATNEKLFF
TRBJ2-1	TRBV29-1	.	TRBD2	TGCAGCGTTGGGACTAGCGGGAGAGGTGAGCAGTTCTTC	CSVGTSGRGEQFF
TRBJ1-1	TRBV12-3/TRBV12-4	few	TRBD1	TGTGCCAGCAGTTTAAGGGGGCCCGGTGAAGCTTTCTTT	CASSLRGPGEAFF
TRBJ1-2	TRBV6-1	.	.	TGTGCCAGCAGGGACGCGGGACTATCGGCGCCACATGGCTACACCTTC	CASRDAGLSAPHGYTF
TRBJ2-2	TRBV5-1	many	.	TGCGCCAGCAGCTTTCGGAGGGACACCGGGGAGCTGTTTTTT	CASSFRRDTGELFF
TRBJ2-2	TRBV9	.	.	TGTGCCAGCAGCGTAGGGGGGGCAAGGACCGGGGAGCTGTTTTTT	CASSVGGARTGELFF
TRBJ1-2	TRBV2	few	.	TGTGCCAGCAGTGAAGACGAACAGGGAGATGGCTACACCTTC	CASSEDEQGDGYTF
TRBJ2-2	TRBV15	few	.	TGTGCCACCAGCAGAGGACCTCGGGGGTGGACGAACACCGGGGAGCTGTTTTTT	CATSRGPRGWTNTGELFF
TRBJ1-2	TRBV6-1	few	.	TGTGCCAGCAGTGGGCAGGGATCCCTATATGGCTACACCTTC	CASSGQGSLYGYTF
TRBJ2-7	TRBV9	few	TRBD2	TGTGCCAGCAGCGCGGGACTAACTGGAACCCTCGATGAGCAGTACTTC	CASSAGLTGTLDEQYF
TRBJ2-3	TRBV6-1	few	TRBD2	TGTGCCAGCAGTGCCGGACTAGCGGACACAGATACGCAGTATTTT	CASSAGLADTDTQYF
TRBJ2-1	TRBV6-1	few	TRBD2	TGTGCCAGCACCGCAGCGGGGTTGGGGAATGAGCAGTTCTTC	CASTAAGLGNEQFF
TRBJ2-7	TRBV12-3/TRBV12-4	.	TRBD1	TGTGCCAGCAGCCAAACCCGGGACAGGGGTTACGAGCAGTACTTC	CASSQTRDRGYEQYF
TRBJ2-1	TRBV5-6	many	.	TGTGCCAGCACCCCCGTCGGGAGTTACAATGAGCAGTTCTTC	CASTPVGSYNEQFF
TRBJ2-3	TRBV5-1	many	TRBD2	TGCGCCAGCAGTTACGGGACTAGCGGGAGTACAGATACGCAGTATTTT	CASSYGTSGSTDTQYF
TRBJ2-3	TRBV7-3	.	.	TGTGCCAGCAGAGAGTCTTTACCCACAGATACGCAGTATTTT	CASRESLPTDTQYF
TRBJ1-2	TRBV7-2	.	.	TGTGCCAGCAGCCGACAGCGGGCTGGCTACACCTTC	CASSRQRAGYTF
TRBJ2-1	TRBV5-1	.	.	TGCGCCAGCAGCCCGGGGATAGCTCCCTACAATGAGCAGTTCTTC	CASSPGIAPYNEQFF
TRBJ2-6	TRBV29-1	.	TRBD1	TGCAGCGTTGCACAGGGGGCTACTGGGGCCAACGTCCTGACTTTC	CSVAQGATGANVLTF
TRBJ1-3	TRBV9	.	.	TGTGCCAGCAGCGAGAGTAGGGGTAACACCATATATTTT	CASSESRGNTIYF
TRBJ1-2	TRBV30	few	.	TGTGCCTGGAGTGGAAGGACATATGGCTACACCTTC	CAWSGRTYGYTF
TRBJ1-2	TRBV3-1	.	.	TGTGCCAGCAGCCAAACATCTGGGGGCTACACCTTC	CASSQTSGGYTF
TRBJ2-2	TRBV5-1	many	.	TGCGCCAGCAGCTTTGGGTTCACCGGGGAGCTGTTTTTT	CASSFGFTGELFF
TRBJ2-7	TRBV20-1	many	.	TGCAGTGCTAGAGGTCTAGCAAGGCTCGAGCAGTACTTC	CSARGLARLEQYF
TRBJ1-2	TRBV30	few	.	TGTGCCTGGTTTGGGGGCGGCTACACCTTC	CAWFGGGYTF
TRBJ2-2	TRBV4-1	.	.	TGCGCCAGCAGCCGGGACGGCACCGGGGAGCTGTTTTTT	CASSRDGTGELFF
TRBJ2-7	TRBV7-2	.	.	TGTGCCAGCAGCTCGAACCGGGCCACCCCCGGGCAGTACTTC	CASSSNRATPGQYF
TRBJ2-7	TRBV9	few	.	TGTGCCAGCAGCGCCGGAGGTATGGGCTCCCGCTCCTACGAGCAGTACTTC	CASSAGGMGSRSYEQYF
TRBJ2-1	TRBV28	few	TRBD1	TGTGCCAGCAGGTCATATCCGGGACAGGGCCACAATGAGCAGTTCTTC	CASRSYPGQGHNEQFF
TRBJ2-6	TRBV10-3	.	.	TGTGCCATCAGTGAGGGCCCCACAGGGCCTGGGGCCAACGTCCTGACTTTC	CAISEGPTGPGANVLTF
TRBJ2-3	TRBV7-2	few	.	TGTGCCAGCAGCTTAGTCGGGGGCGGGCCAGATACGCAGTATTTT	CASSLVGGGPDTQYF
TRBJ2-3	TRBV15	few	.	TGTGCCACCAGCACCCTATCAGGGTGGGACACAGATACGCAGTATTTT	CATSTLSGWDTDTQYF
TRBJ1-1	TRBV2	.	.	TGTGCCAGCAGGGCGTGGGGACAAGTCACTGAAGCTTTCTTT	CASRAWGQVTEAFF
TRBJ2-3	TRBV29-1	many	TRBD1	TGCAGCGTTGCTTTCGGGACAGACCTCACAGATACGCAGTATTTT	CSVAFGTDLTDTQYF
TRBJ2-3	TRBV12-3/TRBV12-4	many	.	TGTGCCAGCAGTTCCGACTTGACAGATACGCAGTATTTT	CASSSDLTDTQYF
TRBJ1-1	TRBV9	.	.	TGTGCCAGCAGCGTAGTGAGCACTGAAGCTTTCTTT	CASSVVSTEAFF
TRBJ1-2	TRBV6-5	few	.	TGTGCCAGCAGTTACTCGGGCGGTGGCTACACCTTC	CASSYSGGGYTF
TRBJ2-5	TRBV20-1	.	TRBD1	TGCAGTACTCTCTTCACTCGGGACAGTGGGGAGACCCAGTACTTC	CSTLFTRDSGETQYF
TRBJ2-5	TRBV24-1	.	TRBD2	TGTGCCACCAGTGATTCAACCCCAGCGCGGGAGGGCCTGGAGACCCAGTACTTC	CATSDSTPAREGLETQYF
TRBJ1-1	TRBV10-3	few	.	TGTGCCATCACCCCCTTGCGAGACTTGAACACTGAAGCTTTCTTT	CAITPLRDLNTEAFF
TRBJ1-2	TRBV7-2	.	.	TGTGCCAGCACACCCGATTCTATAGCGGGCTACACCTTC	CASTPDSIAGYTF
TRBJ2-1	TRBV4-3	few	TRBD2	TGCGCCAGCAGCCAGGGTAGCGGGATGGGCAATGAGCAGTTCTTC	CASSQGSGMGNEQFF
TRBJ2-5	TRBV14	.	.	TGTGCCAGCAGCCAAGAACGGAGACAAGTTCAAGAGACCCAGTACTTC	CASSQERRQVQETQYF
TRBJ2-3	TRBV29-1	few	.	TGCAGCGTTATGGGGTTGGCAGATACGCAGTATTTT	CSVMGLADTQYF
TRBJ2-7	TRBV6-2/TRBV6-3	.	.	TGTGCCAGCAGTTTCCGGGATCCTGCCTACGAGCAGTACTTC	CASSFRDPAYEQYF
TRBJ1-3	TRBV5-1	many	.	TGCGCCAGCAGCACCGGACAGACCGACTCTGGAAACACCATATATTTT	CASSTGQTDSGNTIYF
TRBJ2-7	TRBV5-5	few	TRBD1	TGTGCCAGCAGCTTGTTAAGGACAGGGCTAACCTCCTACGAGCAGTACTTC	CASSLLRTGLTSYEQYF
TRBJ2-7	TRBV9	many	.	TGTGCCAGCAGCGTGGGACCGTCCTCCTACGAGCAGTACTTC	CASSVGPSSYEQYF
TRBJ1-5	TRBV12-3/TRBV12-4	many	.	TGTGCCAGCCGTTTGGGAAGCAATCAGCCCCAGCATTTT	CASRLGSNQPQHF